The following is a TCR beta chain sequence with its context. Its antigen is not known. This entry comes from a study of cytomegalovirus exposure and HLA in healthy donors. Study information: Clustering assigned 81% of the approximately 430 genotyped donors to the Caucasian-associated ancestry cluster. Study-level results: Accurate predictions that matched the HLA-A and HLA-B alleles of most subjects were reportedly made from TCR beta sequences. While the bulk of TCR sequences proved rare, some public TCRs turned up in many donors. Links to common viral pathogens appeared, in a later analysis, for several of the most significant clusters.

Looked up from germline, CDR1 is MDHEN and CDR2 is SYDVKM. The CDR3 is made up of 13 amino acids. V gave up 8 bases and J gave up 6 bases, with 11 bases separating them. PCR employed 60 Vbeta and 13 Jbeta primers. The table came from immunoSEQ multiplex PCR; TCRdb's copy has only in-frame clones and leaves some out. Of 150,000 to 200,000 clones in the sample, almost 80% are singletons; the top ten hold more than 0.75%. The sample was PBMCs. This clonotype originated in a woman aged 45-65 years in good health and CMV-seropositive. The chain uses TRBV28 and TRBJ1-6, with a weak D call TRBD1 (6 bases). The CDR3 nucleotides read TGTGCCAGCTGCAGGGGTGGTAATTCACCCCTCCACTTT. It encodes CASCRGGNSPLHF.